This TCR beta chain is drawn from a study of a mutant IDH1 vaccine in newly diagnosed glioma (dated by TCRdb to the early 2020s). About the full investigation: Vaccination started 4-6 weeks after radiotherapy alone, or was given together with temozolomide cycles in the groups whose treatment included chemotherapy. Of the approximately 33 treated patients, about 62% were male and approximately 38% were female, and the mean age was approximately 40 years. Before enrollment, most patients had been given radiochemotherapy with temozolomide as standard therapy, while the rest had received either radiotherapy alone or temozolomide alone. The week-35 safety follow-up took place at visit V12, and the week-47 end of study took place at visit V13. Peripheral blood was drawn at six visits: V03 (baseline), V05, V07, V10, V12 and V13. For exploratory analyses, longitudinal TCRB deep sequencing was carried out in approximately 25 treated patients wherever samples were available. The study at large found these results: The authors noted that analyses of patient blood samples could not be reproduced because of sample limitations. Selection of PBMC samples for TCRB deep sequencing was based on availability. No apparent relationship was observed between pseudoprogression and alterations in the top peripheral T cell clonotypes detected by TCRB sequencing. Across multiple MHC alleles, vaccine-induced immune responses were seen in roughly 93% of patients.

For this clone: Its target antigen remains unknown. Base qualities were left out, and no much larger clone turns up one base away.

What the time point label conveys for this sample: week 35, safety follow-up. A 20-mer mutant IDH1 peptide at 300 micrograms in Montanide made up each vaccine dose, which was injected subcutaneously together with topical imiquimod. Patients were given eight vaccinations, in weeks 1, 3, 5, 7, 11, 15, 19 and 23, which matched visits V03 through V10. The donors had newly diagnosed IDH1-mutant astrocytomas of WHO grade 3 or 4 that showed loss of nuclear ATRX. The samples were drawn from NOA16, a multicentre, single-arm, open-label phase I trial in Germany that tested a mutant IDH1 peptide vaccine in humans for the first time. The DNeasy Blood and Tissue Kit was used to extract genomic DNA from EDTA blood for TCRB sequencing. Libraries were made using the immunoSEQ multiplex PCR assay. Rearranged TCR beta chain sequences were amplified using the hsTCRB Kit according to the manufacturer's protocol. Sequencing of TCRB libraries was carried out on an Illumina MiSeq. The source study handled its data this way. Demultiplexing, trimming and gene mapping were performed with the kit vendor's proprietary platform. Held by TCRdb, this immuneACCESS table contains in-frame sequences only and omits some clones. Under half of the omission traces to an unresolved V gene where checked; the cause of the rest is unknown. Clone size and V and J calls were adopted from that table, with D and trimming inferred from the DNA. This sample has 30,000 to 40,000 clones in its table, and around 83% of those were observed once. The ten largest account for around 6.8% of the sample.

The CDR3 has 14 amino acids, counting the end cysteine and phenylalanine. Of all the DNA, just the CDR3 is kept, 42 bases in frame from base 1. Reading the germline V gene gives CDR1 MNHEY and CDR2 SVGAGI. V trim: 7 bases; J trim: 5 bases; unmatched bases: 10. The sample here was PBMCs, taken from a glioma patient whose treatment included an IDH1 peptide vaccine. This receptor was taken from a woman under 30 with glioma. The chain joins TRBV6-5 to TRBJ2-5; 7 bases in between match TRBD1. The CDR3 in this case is CASNHKGADETQYF. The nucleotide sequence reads TGTGCCAGCAACCACAAGGGGGCGGACGAGACCCAGTACTTC.